The sequence of this TCR beta chain was determined in a study of patients and donors after allogeneic stem cell transplantation. MiXCR, applied by TCRdb to the RT-PCR reads, yields one record per CDR3 protein. Here the sample spans 400,000 to 500,000 distinct CDR3 sequences, about a sixth being singletons. This clonotype was seen more than once but under ten times. V dropped 1 base and J dropped 14; count of bases not matched to a gene: 11. The CDR3 length is 16 residues. Per germline, CDR1 SGHRS and CDR2 YFSETQ. Material: blood, either unsorted or a sorted T cell fraction (not recorded which). This clonotype originated in a human donor who was either an allogeneic HSCT recipient or a stem cell or donor lymphocyte infusion donor (not recorded which). It is not recorded whose cells these are; they may come from a transplant donor. This chain joins TRBV5-1 and TRBJ2-1, with 14 bases aligning to TRBD2. The CDR3 region is CASSLWRLAGGPFEFF. CDR3 nucleotides: TGCGCCAGCAGCTTGTGGCGACTAGCGGGGGGGCCATTTGAGTTCTTC.